This T cell receptor beta chain was recovered during a study of CD8+ T cells in alopecia areata. Whole-study results and caveats: While patients received tofacitinib, many expanded lesional clones remained present in scalp and blood.

V shed 1 base and J shed 6 bases, with 11 bases lying between them. Germline CDR1 reads SGHDT; CDR2 reads YYEEEE. This CDR3 region has 13 residues. The table lists this clone with a count of one. Its antigen is not identified. Sequencing relied on a cDNA template that was reverse transcribed from extracted RNA. Assay: immunoSEQ multiplex PCR; the TCRdb copy retains only in-frame clones and omits some. The top ten hold about 3.5% of the sample, which has roughly 180,000 clones, approximately 60% seen once. Treatment defined: oral pan-JAK inhibitor, 5-10 mg twice daily. Sample: CD4+ T cells sorted from blood, taken at week 4, from a patient treated with tofacitinib. This clonotype was sampled from a human donor with alopecia areata. The gene calls are TRBV5-6 and TRBJ2-7; a weak D match, TRBD2 (6 bases). Here the CDR3 reads CASSLQTSTEQYF. CDR3 coding DNA: TGTGCCAGCAGCTTGCAGACTAGTACCGAGCAGTACTTC. Full variable domain (remainder filled in from reference TRBV5-6 and TRBJ2-7): DAGVTQSPTHLIKTRGQQVTLRCSPKSGHDTVSWYQQALGQGPQFIFQYYEEEERQRGNFPDRFSGHQFPNYSSELNVNALLLGDSALYLCASSLQTSTEQYFGPGTRLTVT.